This paragraph reports one T cell receptor (beta chain). The sample originates from a study of cytomegalovirus exposure and HLA in healthy donors. Primers included in the PCR were 60 Vbeta and 13 Jbeta primers. Sequencing used immunoSEQ multiplex PCR; TCRdb keeps in-frame clones, though not all of them. The sample contains 120,000 to 150,000 clones, 75% to 90% of which appear only once. From germline, CDR1 is MNHEY and CDR2 SMNVEV (reference sequence). CDR3 length: 16 amino acids. The V gene lost 2 bases and the J gene lost 0 bases, with 13 bases spanning the gap. The chain couples TRBV27 to TRBJ1-2, with D perhaps matching TRBD1 (5 bases). This TCR came from a female donor in good health and CMV-seronegative. The sequenced sample was PBMCs. The CDR3 spells CASSLGAASPNYGYTF. The DNA for the CDR3 is TGTGCCAGCAGTTTAGGGGCAGCCTCCCCTAACTATGGCTACACCTTC.